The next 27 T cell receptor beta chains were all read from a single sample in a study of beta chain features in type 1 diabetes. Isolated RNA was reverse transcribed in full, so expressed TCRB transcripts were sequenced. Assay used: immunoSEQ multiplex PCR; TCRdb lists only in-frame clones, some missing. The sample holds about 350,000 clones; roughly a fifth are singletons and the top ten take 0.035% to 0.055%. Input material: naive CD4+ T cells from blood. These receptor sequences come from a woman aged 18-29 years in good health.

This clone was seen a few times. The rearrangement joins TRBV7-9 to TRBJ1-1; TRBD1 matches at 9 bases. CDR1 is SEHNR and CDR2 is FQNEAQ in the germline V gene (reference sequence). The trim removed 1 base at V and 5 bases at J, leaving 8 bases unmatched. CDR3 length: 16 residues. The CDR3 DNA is TGTGCCAGCAGCTTAGGGGCTAGGACAGGGGATACTGAAGCTTTCTTT. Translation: CASSLGARTGDTEAFF.

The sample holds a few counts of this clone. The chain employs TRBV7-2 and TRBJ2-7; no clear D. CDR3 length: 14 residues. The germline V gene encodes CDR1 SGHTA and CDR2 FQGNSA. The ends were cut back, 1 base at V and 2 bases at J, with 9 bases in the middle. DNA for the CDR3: TGTGCCAGCAGCTTAGTGGGCTATACCTACGAGCAGTACTTC. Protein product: CASSLVGYTYEQYF.

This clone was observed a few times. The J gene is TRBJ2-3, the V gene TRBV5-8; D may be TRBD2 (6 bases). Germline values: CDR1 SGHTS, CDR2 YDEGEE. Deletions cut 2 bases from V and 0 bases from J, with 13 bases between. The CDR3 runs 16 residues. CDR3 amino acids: CASSLQPGLSTDTQYF. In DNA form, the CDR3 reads TGTGCCAGCAGCTTACAACCGGGACTCAGCACAGATACGCAGTATTTT.

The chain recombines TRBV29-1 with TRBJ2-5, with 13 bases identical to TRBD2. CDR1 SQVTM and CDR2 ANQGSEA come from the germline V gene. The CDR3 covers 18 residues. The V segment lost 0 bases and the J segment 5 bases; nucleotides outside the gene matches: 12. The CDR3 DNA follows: TGCAGCGTTGAAGATTTGCTACAGGGACTAGCGGGGTCGGAGACCCAGTACTTC. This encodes CSVEDLLQGLAGSETQYF.

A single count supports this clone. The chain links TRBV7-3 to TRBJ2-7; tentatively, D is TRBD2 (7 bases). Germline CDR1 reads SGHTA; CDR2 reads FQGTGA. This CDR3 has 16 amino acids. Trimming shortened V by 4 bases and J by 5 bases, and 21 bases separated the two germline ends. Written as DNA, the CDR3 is TGTGCCAGCAGCTCGTCCCAACGGGGGGCGGGGGACGAGCAGTACTTC. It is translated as CASSSSQRGAGDEQYF.

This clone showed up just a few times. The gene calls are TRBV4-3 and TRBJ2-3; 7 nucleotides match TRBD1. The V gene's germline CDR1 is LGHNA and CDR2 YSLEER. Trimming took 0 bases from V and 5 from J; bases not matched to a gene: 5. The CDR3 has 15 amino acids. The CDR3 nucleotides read TGCGCCAGCAGCCAAGATTTAGGGGGCGAAGATACGCAGTATTTT. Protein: CASSQDLGGEDTQYF.

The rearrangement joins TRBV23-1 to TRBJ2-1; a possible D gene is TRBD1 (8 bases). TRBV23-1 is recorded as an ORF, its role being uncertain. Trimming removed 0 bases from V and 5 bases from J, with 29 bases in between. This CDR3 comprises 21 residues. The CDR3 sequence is CASSQSLGRGLQDRENNEQFF. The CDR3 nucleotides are TGCGCCAGCAGTCAATCATTGGGGAGGGGCTTGCAGGACAGGGAAAACAATGAGCAGTTCTTC.

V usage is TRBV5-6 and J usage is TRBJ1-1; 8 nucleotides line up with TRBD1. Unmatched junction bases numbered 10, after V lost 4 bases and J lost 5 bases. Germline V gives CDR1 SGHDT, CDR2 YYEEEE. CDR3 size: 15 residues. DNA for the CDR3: TGTGCCAGCAGCGGCGTTCAGGGGGCGAGGACTGAAGCTTTCTTT. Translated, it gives CASSGVQGARTEAFF.

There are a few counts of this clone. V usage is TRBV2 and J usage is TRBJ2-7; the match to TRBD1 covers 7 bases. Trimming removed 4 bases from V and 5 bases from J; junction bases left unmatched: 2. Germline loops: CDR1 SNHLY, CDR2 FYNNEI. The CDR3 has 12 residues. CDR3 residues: CASSADRHEQYF. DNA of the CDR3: TGTGCCAGCAGTGCGGACAGGCACGAGCAGTACTTC.

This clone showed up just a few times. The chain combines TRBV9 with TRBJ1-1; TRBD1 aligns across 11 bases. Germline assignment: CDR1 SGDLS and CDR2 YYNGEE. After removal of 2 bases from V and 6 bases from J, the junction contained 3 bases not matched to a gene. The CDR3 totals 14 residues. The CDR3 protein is CASSVGDRGSEAFF. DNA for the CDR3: TGTGCCAGCAGCGTTGGGGACAGGGGGTCTGAAGCTTTCTTT.

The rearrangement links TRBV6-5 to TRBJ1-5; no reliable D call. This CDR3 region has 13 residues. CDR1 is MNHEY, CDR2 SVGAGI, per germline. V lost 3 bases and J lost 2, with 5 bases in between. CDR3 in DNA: TGTGCCAGCAGTTATCAGGGCAATCAGCCCCAGCATTTT. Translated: CASSYQGNQPQHF.

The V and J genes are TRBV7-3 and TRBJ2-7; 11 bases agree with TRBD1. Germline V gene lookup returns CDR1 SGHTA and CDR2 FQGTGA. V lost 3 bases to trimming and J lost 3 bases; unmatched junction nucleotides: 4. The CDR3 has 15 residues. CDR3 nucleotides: TGTGCCAGCAGCTTGACCGGGACAGGGGGCTACGAGCAGTACTTC. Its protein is CASSLTGTGGYEQYF.

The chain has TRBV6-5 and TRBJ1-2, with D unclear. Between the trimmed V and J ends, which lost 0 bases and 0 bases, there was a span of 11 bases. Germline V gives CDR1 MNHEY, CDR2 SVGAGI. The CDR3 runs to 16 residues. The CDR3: CASSYSTREPNYGYTF. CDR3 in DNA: TGTGCCAGCAGTTACTCCACCCGGGAACCTAACTATGGCTACACCTTC.

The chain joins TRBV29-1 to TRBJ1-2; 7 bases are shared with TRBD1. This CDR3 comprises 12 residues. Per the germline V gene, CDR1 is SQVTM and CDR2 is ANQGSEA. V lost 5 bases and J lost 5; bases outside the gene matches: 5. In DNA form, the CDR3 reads TGCAGCGTTCGGACAGGACCTTATGGCTACACCTTC. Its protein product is CSVRTGPYGYTF.

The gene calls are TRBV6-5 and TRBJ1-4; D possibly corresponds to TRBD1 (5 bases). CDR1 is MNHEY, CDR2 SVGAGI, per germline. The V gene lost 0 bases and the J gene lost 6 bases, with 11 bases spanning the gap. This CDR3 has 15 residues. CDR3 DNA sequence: TGTGCCAGCAGTTACTCCGGGACTGGTGATGAAAAACTGTTTTTT. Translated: CASSYSGTGDEKLFF.

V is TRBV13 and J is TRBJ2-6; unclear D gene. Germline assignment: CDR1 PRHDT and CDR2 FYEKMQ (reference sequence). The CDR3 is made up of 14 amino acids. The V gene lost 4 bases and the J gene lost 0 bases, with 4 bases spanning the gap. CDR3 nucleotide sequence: TGTGCCAGCAGCTCCAACTCTGGGGCCAACGTCCTGACTTTC. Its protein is CASSSNSGANVLTF.

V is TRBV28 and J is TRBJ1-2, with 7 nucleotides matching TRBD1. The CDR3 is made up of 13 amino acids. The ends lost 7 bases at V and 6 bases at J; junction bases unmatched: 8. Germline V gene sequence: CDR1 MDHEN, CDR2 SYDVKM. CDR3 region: CASTMGQRHGYTF. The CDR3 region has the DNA TGTGCCAGCACCATGGGACAGAGGCATGGCTACACCTTC.

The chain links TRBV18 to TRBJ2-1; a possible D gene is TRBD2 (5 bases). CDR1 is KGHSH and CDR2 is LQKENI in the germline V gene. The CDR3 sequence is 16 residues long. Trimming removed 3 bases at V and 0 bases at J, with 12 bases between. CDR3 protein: CASSPRAESSYNEQFF. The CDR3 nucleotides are TGTGCCAGCTCACCGAGAGCGGAAAGCTCCTACAATGAGCAGTTCTTC.

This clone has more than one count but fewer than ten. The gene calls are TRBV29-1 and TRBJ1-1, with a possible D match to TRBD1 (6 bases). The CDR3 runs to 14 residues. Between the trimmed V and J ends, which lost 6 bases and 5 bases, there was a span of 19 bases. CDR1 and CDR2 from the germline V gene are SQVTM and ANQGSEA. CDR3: CSVLAQGRYTEAFF. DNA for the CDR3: TGCAGCGTCTTGGCACAGGGAAGATATACTGAAGCTTTCTTT.

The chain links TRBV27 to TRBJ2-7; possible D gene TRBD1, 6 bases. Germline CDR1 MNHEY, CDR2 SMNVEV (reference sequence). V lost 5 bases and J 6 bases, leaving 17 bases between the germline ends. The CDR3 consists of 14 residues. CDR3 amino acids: CASSRDNRPLEQYF. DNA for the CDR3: TGTGCCAGCAGTCGGGACAACCGGCCCCTCGAGCAGTACTTC.

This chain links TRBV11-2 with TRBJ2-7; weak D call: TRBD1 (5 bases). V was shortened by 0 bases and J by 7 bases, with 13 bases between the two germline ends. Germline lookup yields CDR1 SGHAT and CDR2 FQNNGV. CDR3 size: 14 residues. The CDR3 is CASSLDRESSEQYF. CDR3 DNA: TGTGCCAGCAGCTTAGACAGGGAATCGAGTGAGCAGTACTTC.

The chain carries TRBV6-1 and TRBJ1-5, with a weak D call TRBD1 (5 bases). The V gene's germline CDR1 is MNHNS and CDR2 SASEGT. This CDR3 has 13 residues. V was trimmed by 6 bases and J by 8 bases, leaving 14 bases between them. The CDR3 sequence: CASSETVSKPQHF. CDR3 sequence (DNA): TGTGCCAGCAGCGAGACAGTTTCAAAGCCCCAGCATTTT.

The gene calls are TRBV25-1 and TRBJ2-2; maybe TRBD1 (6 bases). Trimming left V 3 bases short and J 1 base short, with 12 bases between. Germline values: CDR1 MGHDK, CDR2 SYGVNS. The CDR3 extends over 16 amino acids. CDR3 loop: CASSEIKTGNTGELFF. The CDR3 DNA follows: TGTGCCAGCAGTGAGATTAAGACAGGGAACACCGGGGAGCTGTTTTTT.

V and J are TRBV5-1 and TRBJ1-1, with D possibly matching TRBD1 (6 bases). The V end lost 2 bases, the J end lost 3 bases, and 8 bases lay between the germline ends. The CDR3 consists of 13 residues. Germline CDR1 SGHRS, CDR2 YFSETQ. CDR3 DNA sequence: TGCGCCAGCAGCTTTAAGGGGGACACTGAAGCTTTCTTT. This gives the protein CASSFKGDTEAFF.

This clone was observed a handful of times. The CDR3 sequence: CASSQEAPNEQYF. In nucleotides, the CDR3 is TGCGCCAGCAGCCAAGAAGCCCCCAACGAGCAGTACTTC. The rearrangement links TRBV4-1 to TRBJ2-7; no firm D call. There are 13 residues in the CDR3. CDR1 is MGHRA and CDR2 is YSYEKL in the germline V gene. Trimming stripped 0 bases from V and 5 bases from J, with 8 bases between.

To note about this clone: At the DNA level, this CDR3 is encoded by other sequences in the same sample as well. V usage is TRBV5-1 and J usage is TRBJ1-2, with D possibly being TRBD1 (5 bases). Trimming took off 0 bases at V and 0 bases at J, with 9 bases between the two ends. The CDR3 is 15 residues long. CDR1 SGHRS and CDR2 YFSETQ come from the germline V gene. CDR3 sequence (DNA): TGCGCCAGCAGCTTGGCAGCAGGGCCTAACTATGGCTACACCTTC. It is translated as CASSLAAGPNYGYTF.

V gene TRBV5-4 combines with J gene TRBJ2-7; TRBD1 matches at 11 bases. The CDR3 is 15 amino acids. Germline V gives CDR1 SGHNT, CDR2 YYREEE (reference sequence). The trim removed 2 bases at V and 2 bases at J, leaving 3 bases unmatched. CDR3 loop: CASSFPGQGAYEQYF. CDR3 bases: TGTGCCAGCAGCTTTCCGGGACAGGGGGCCTACGAGCAGTACTTC.